The T cell receptor beta chain under discussion was sequenced for a study of post-analysis software for immune sequencing data. Study-wide results and limits: A few TRBV segments appeared more often in patients than in controls, and TRBV5-6, TRBV5-1 and TRBV20-1 were among these. Among multiple sclerosis patients, normalized Chao1 diversity was significantly below that of controls.

Included in the TCR beta cDNA libraries were unique molecular identifiers. Each CDR3 protein is one row after TCRdb ran MiXCR on the PCR reads. The top ten hold about 5.6% of the sample, which has a few hundred thousand distinct CDR3 sequences, about a third seen once. V was cut by 1 base and J by 5 bases, with 18 bases left in between. The CDR3 consists of 17 residues. Germline loops: CDR1 SGHNT, CDR2 YENEEA. This clonotype has only a few counts. Antigen: not known. The material sequenced was blood. This receptor was identified in a girl aged 2 to 17 with multiple sclerosis. The rearrangement uses TRBV11-3 and TRBJ2-1; D perhaps matches TRBD1 (6 bases). CDR3 DNA sequence: TGTGCCAGCAGCTTAGCAAGCAGGGGAAAGACGGACAATGAGCAGTTCTTC. It yields the protein CASSLASRGKTDNEQFF.